This T cell receptor beta chain is from a study of identical twins (dated by TCRdb to the mid-2010s). For the wider study: TCR alpha and beta repertoires from monozygotic twins, unrelated adults of various ages and cord blood were deep-sequenced to test whether fetal clonotypes persist. Replicate twin experiments were performed at different times using different library preparation protocols to rule out contamination.

Overall study results and their limits: Abundant cord blood beta clonotypes carried fewer insertions; young adult naive repertoires showed a weaker similar trend, while memory repertoires showed none. In monozygotic twins, recombination models systematically underestimated out-of-frame TCR alpha sharing, but the models matched the sharing seen between unrelated individuals. Out-of-frame TCR alpha sequences shared between twins showed an excess of low generation-probability sequences compared with coincidental sharing between unrelated individuals. Zero-insertion analyses could be partly confounded by invariant T cells such as MAIT and iNKT, though diverse VJ usage argued against such confounding for most clonotypes. A weaker excess of twin sharing was found in beta out-of-frame sequences because the signal-to-noise ratio was lowered by fewer shared sequences. Conclusions relied on cross-sectional statistical analysis, since the same donors could not be followed over many years.

Receptors were amplified or captured by 5' RACE. The sequencer was an Illumina HiSeq 2000. Template switching added a universal primer binding site, and the final cDNA carried a unique molecular identifier that allowed TCR cDNA molecules to be counted accurately. Specific primers in the conserved constant-segment region were used to synthesize first-strand cDNA for TCR alpha and beta chains. To control for contamination, every cDNA library carried two barcodes: a SMART-Mk sample barcode plus Illumina barcodes. TruSeq adapter sequences, together with Illumina sample barcodes, were added in two successive PCR steps. The Illumina HiSeq platform was used with custom primers to sequence TCR alpha and beta cDNA libraries. In the source study's methods: MiGEC was used to process raw reads and extract unique molecular identifiers, and MiXCR was used to find CDR3 positions. Recombination models were inferred per individual with the repgenHMM and IGoR tools using an EM algorithm. Shared clonotypes were analyzed with the tcR package in R, and sharing was normalized by the product of cloneset sizes. To study raw recombination free of thymic and clonal selection effects, out-of-frame nonproductive sequences were analyzed. The public reads were reanalyzed by TCRdb: fastp trimming at Q25, MiXCR alignment, in-frame beta chains only. Merged by CDR3 protein, the rows form single entries marked with the most common genes and DNA. None of the V and J calls come from the authors' own analysis; TCRdb made them. This sample holds 400,000 to 550,000 distinct CDR3 sequences; 20% to 25% were observed only once. The top ten constitute 2.9% of the sample.

All donors were healthy Caucasians. Three pairs of female monozygotic twins, all aged about 18 to 30 years, were included in the twin cohort. Positive isolation kits from Invitrogen were used to isolate CD4+ and CD8+ T cell populations. Comments on this clonotype: No cognate antigen has been identified for it. No base-level quality is on record; no much larger clone is a single base apart.

The germline V gene yields MNHNS for CDR1 and SASEGT for CDR2. Unmatched junction bases come to 4, with V trimmed by 0 bases and J by 1 base. From the cysteine through the phenylalanine, the CDR3 covers 16 amino acids. The entry retains the CDR3 DNA only, 48 bases that are in frame from base 1. These data were also reused for a study on T cells expressing NK-cell markers. The second study reports: Three sorted T-cell subsets (CD3+CD56+NKG2C+, CD3+CD56+NKG2C- and CD3+CD56-NKG2C+) from fewer than 10 donors had their TCR beta-chain repertoires profiled. Of the eight sequenced donors, seven were found to be HCMV-seropositive and one was found to be HCMV-seronegative. To restrict sorting to alphabetaTCR-expressing T cells, an anti-gammadeltaTCR antibody was added in several experiments. In six donors, the dominant CD3+CD56+NKG2C+ clonotypes were found to rank among the top 10 CD8+ clonotypes and to make up roughly 1.0-8% of CD8+ T cells. Those dominant clonotypes were again the most abundant among CD3+CD56-NKG2C+ cells in a few donors, at roughly 25-65%. Whether the expanded NKG2C-expressing T cell clones were specific for HCMV antigens was left unclear. All eight donors whose samples were sequenced were randomly selected healthy volunteers, three of them men and five women. HCMV-specific IgG was detected in serum with a commercial ELISA kit to determine HCMV serostatus. MIGEC handled demultiplexing of the reads and grouping by UMI, while MiTCR was used to assemble and quantify clonotypes. To exclude erroneous sequences, only TCR cDNA sequences supported by at least two reads were retained. Downstream repertoire analysis used the tcR package, and clonotypes were matched across fractions by CDR3 nucleotide sequence plus V segment. VDJmatch was used to annotate antigen specificity against VDJdb, with one amino acid substitution in CDR3 allowed.

The chain was built from TRBV6-1 and TRBJ2-3, and 7 bases in between align with TRBD1. This receptor was identified in a woman between 18 and 30 years old in good health. Sequenced material: CD4+ T cells sorted from blood. The CDR3 region: CASSEASQGGTDTQYF. The DNA sequence is as follows: TGTGCCAGCAGTGAAGCGTCGCAGGGGGGCACAGATACGCAGTATTTT.